The 21 T cell receptor beta chains below were found in one sample sequenced in a study of shared clonotypes between healthy human individuals (dated by TCRdb to 2018 to 2021). CD8 naive samples were obtained by positive selection for CCR7 among CD45RO-negative cells, yielding a CD45RA+CCR7+ population from which TemRA cells were excluded. The method behind the library was the immunoSEQ multiplex PCR assay. Drawn from immuneACCESS, this table holds only the in-frame rearrangements with V and J called that TCRdb kept. Clones are partly lost; checked studies trace under half to an unresolved V gene and leave the rest unexplained. Recorded for this sample are approximately 600,000 clones; roughly 96% of them occurred a single time. The ten biggest clones cover around 0.12% of the sample. The sample taken for sequencing was naive CD8+ T cells sorted from blood. Reading the label with the study, this specimen's cell subset or site is: CD45RA+CCR7+. These receptors all stem from a woman aged 25 to 45 in good health.

As for this clone: The same CDR3 also results from other DNA sequences found in this sample. The J gene is TRBJ2-7, the V gene TRBV6-5; D unresolved. The CDR3 runs 14 residues. Germline V gene lookup returns CDR1 MNHEY and CDR2 SVGAGI. The V end lost 0 bases, the J end lost 4 bases, and 10 bases lay between the germline ends. As DNA, the CDR3 is TGTGCCAGCAGTTACTCGGCTGGAGTTTACGAGCAGTACTTC. Protein sequence: CASSYSAGVYEQYF.

The chain is built from TRBV28 and TRBJ1-5; 10 positions agree with TRBD1. The CDR3 covers 14 residues. The V gene end was trimmed by 6 bases and the J gene end by 2 bases; junction bases not matched to a gene: 1. Germline V gene data show CDR1 as MDHEN and CDR2 as SYDVKM. The CDR3 loop reads CASRGQGGNQPQHF. As DNA, the CDR3 is TGTGCCAGCAGAGGACAGGGGGGCAATCAGCCCCAGCATTTT.

The chain has TRBV19 and TRBJ2-7, with TRBD1 identical over 9 bases. The V gene end was trimmed by 7 bases and the J gene end by 2 bases; junction bases not matched to a gene: 6. The CDR3 totals 14 residues. Germline values: CDR1 LNHDA, CDR2 SQIVND (reference sequence). The CDR3: CASTPGQGPYEQYF. The CDR3 DNA sequence: TGTGCCAGTACCCCGGGACAGGGACCCTACGAGCAGTACTTC.

The chain has TRBV4-1 and TRBJ2-7; D might be TRBD2 (6 bases). V lost 1 base, J lost 4 bases, and 17 bases lay in between. Germline CDR1 is MGHRA and CDR2 is YSYEKL. The CDR3 loop spans 16 amino acids. This chain's CDR3 is CASSQVQAGEAYEQYF. The DNA of the CDR3 is TGCGCCAGCAGCCAAGTACAAGCGGGCGAGGCTTACGAGCAGTACTTC.

The chain combines TRBV21-1 with TRBJ2-1; the table calls TRBD2, which could not be checked here. TRBV21-1 is recorded as a pseudogene. The length of the CDR3 is 17 residues. The CDR3 loop reads CASSKTSGRLGDFEQFF. The CDR3 DNA follows: TGTGCCAGCTCTAAAACTAGCGGGAGGTTGGGGGATTTTGAGCAGTTCTTC.

This clone was seen a single time. The chain is built from TRBV14 and TRBJ2-1; D not resolved. The CDR3 loop spans 11 amino acids. Per the germline V gene, CDR1 is SGHDN and CDR2 is FVKESK. The V end lost 4 bases, the J end lost 4 bases, and 2 bases lay between the germline ends. The CDR3 DNA is TGTGCCAGCAGCCTATACAATGAGCAGTTCTTC. This encodes CASSLYNEQFF.

The CDR3 DNA reads as TGTGCCACGCATCCCGGGGAAACCGGGGAGCTGTTTTTT. Protein product: CATHPGETGELFF. J is TRBJ2-2 and V is TRBV19; perhaps TRBD2 as D (5 bases). Germline V gene data show CDR1 as LNHDA and CDR2 as SQIVND (reference sequence). The length of the CDR3 is 13 residues. Trimming pared 10 bases from V and 5 bases from J, leaving 14 bases between.

The CDR3: CASSRVSHSYNEQFF. In nucleotides, the CDR3 is TGTGCCAGCAGCAGGGTATCCCATTCCTACAATGAGCAGTTCTTC. The chain recombines TRBV21-1 with TRBJ2-1. TRBV21-1 is an annotated pseudogene. This CDR3 has 15 amino acids.

This sequence joins TRBV7-6 and TRBJ2-1; D is uncertain. Germline V gene sequence: CDR1 SGHVS, CDR2 FNYEAQ. There are 12 residues in the CDR3. V was trimmed by 7 bases and J by 3 bases, leaving 7 bases between them. The CDR3 DNA is TGTGCCAGCACGGGTCTCTACAATGAGCAGTTCTTC. This gives the protein CASTGLYNEQFF.

The table lists this clone with a count of one. The chain carries TRBV29-1 and TRBJ2-7; no clear D gene. Germline V lookup: CDR1 SQVTM, CDR2 ANQGSEA. Trimming took 5 bases from V and 3 from J, leaving 14 bases between them. There are 13 residues in the CDR3. This chain's CDR3 is CSVSDLGLYEQYF. As DNA, the CDR3 is TGCAGCGTTTCGGACCTCGGGCTCTACGAGCAGTACTTC.

The chain links TRBV27 to TRBJ1-1; a possible D gene is TRBD1 (6 bases). The length of the CDR3 is 16 residues. Germline lookup yields CDR1 MNHEY and CDR2 SMNVEV (reference sequence). Trimming pared 3 bases from V and 0 bases from J, leaving 14 bases between. Here the CDR3 reads CASSLGGGSLNTEAFF. CDR3 nucleotides: TGTGCCAGCAGTTTGGGGGGCGGGTCCTTGAACACTGAAGCTTTCTTT.

The gene calls are TRBV19 and TRBJ2-1, with D possibly TRBD2 on 6 matching bases. Germline-derived CDR1 and CDR2 are LNHDA and SQIVND (reference sequence). Trimming shortened V by 1 base and J by 3 bases, and 13 bases separated the two germline ends. The CDR3 has 16 amino acids. The CDR3 region has the DNA TGTGCCAGTAGTATAGTGGGCGGGACGAGCTACAATGAGCAGTTCTTC. Translated: CASSIVGGTSYNEQFF.

The chain has TRBV15 and TRBJ2-7, with unresolved D. Trimming shortened V by 3 bases and J by 0 bases, and 3 bases separated the two germline ends. From germline, CDR1 is LNHNV and CDR2 YYDKDF (reference sequence). The CDR3 runs to 12 residues. CDR3 sequence: CATSSDSYEQYF. As DNA, the CDR3 is TGTGCCACCAGCAGCGACTCCTACGAGCAGTACTTC.

The V and J genes are TRBV7-6 and TRBJ2-5; TRBD2 is a possible D gene (6 bases). V was cut by 8 bases and J by 3 bases, with 10 bases left in between. Per germline, CDR1 SGHVS and CDR2 FNYEAQ. This CDR3 is 12 amino acids long. The CDR3 DNA is TGTGCCAGCTGGGACTCGGAAGAGACCCAGTACTTC. Translating gives CASWDSEETQYF.

V and J are TRBV7-9 and TRBJ2-1, with D possibly matching TRBD1 (6 bases). V shed 11 bases and J shed 3 bases, with 14 bases lying between them. Per germline, CDR1 SEHNR and CDR2 FQNEAQ (reference sequence). The CDR3 sequence is 13 residues long. The CDR3 loop is CAGLGGGYNEQFF. Written as DNA, the CDR3 is TGTGCCGGATTAGGGGGTGGCTACAATGAGCAGTTCTTC. The full variable domain, rest sourced from reference TRBV7-9 and TRBJ2-1, is DTGVSQNPRHKITKRGQNVTFRCDPISEHNRLYWYRQTLGQGPEFLTYFQNEAQLEKSRLLSDRFSAERPKGSFSTLEIQRTEQGDSAMYLCAGLGGGYNEQFFGPGTRLTVL.

V gene TRBV4-2 combines with J gene TRBJ2-3; 8 bases line up with TRBD2. The CDR3 loop spans 15 amino acids. Trimming removed 7 bases from V and 1 base from J; junction bases left unmatched: 7. CDR1 LGHNA and CDR2 YNFKEQ come from the germline V gene. CDR3 bases: TGTGCCAGCACCAAACTAGCGGACCGCACAGATACGCAGTATTTT. This gives the protein CASTKLADRTDTQYF.

The rearrangement links TRBV28 to TRBJ1-5; no reliable D call. CDR3 length equals 15 residues. Germline V gene sequence: CDR1 MDHEN, CDR2 SYDVKM. The V gene lost 8 bases and the J gene lost 3 bases, with 17 bases spanning the gap. This CDR3 is CASGEPRVFNQPQHF. The CDR3 nucleotides read TGTGCCAGCGGGGAGCCCCGGGTCTTCAATCAGCCCCAGCATTTT.

CDR3 nucleotide sequence: TGTGCCAGCAGCCCCGGACTAGCGGTACCCTACGAGCAGTACTTC. Protein sequence: CASSPGLAVPYEQYF. The V call is TRBV5-4, the J call TRBJ2-7, with TRBD2 matching over 10 bases. This CDR3 is built from 15 residues. The junction had 6 bases not matched to a gene; V was cut back by 4 bases and J by 2 bases. Germline CDR1 SGHNT, CDR2 YYREEE (reference sequence).

The V call is TRBV5-6, the J call TRBJ2-7; weak D call: TRBD2 (6 bases). This CDR3 contains 14 residues. Trimming stripped 4 bases from V and 3 bases from J, with 14 bases between. CDR1 and CDR2 (germline): SGHDT, YYEEEE. In DNA, the CDR3 is TGTGCCAGCAGCCCCGGAGGGCCCTTCTACGAGCAGTACTTC. Its protein is CASSPGGPFYEQYF.

The J gene is TRBJ2-7, the V gene TRBV7-2, with 9 bases matching TRBD2. CDR1 is SGHTA and CDR2 is FQGNSA in the germline V gene. V shed 1 base and J 2 bases; nucleotides not matched to a gene: 6. CDR3 length equals 16 residues. The CDR3, as DNA: TGTGCCAGCAGCTTAGGCTGGCGGGAGGGCCCCTACGAGCAGTACTTC. Its translation is CASSLGWREGPYEQYF.

The rearrangement uses TRBV4-1 and TRBJ1-2, with D possibly matching TRBD1 (6 bases). Trimming left V 4 bases short and J 5 bases short, with 17 bases between. CDR3 size: 15 residues. Germline lookup yields CDR1 MGHRA and CDR2 YSYEKL. CDR3 bases: TGCGCCAGCAGCCCTCGGGAGGGGGTAAAGTATGGCTACACCTTC. Translation gives CASSPREGVKYGYTF.